The clone carrying this T cell receptor (beta chain) was detected only once. Its antigen is still unknown. The germline V gene has CDR1 MDHEN and CDR2 SYDVKM. The V end lost 5 bases, the J end lost 4 bases, and 9 bases lay between the germline ends. CDR3 size: 13 residues. The repertoire was sequenced with immunoSEQ multiplex PCR; TCRdb's copy has only in-frame clones and lacks some. The sample records around 190,000 clones, 85% being singletons. This record belongs to a study of cytomegalovirus exposure and HLA in healthy donors. About the study: The same platform as the roughly 670 first-cohort repertoires was used for the 120 validation repertoires, a later analysis reported.

Study outcomes and limitations: First-cohort TCR clusters were later found to tend to co-occur in the 120 or so validation repertoires. Listed as cytomegalovirus-associated were 164 TCR beta chains. Rarity held for most TCR sequences, but there were some public TCRs that occurred in many donors.

The sequencing sample was made of PBMCs. This TCR derives from a man between 18 and 29 years old in good health and CMV-seropositive. The V call is TRBV28, the J call TRBJ1-5; D not certain. CDR3 in DNA: TGTGCCAGCAGTCCTCCGGGAAATCAGCCCCAGCATTTT. Its protein product is CASSPPGNQPQHF.